This T cell receptor (beta chain) originates from a study of blood T cells in healthy people across ages. Trimming removed 6 bases from V and 7 bases from J; junction bases left unmatched: 12. The CDR3 length is 15 residues. The germline V gene has CDR1 ENHRY and CDR2 SYGVKD. A second 7 to 11 cycle PCR used barcoded and J-beta primers. TCRdb ran MiXCR on the 5' RACE reads and lists one entry per CDR3 protein. Found here are about 1,500,000 distinct CDR3 sequences, 28% of them singletons; the top ten hold roughly 8%. Sequencing input: blood. The V gene is TRBV10-3, the J gene TRBJ2-1, with 7 bases identical to TRBD2. The source is a woman in her thirties in good health. The CDR3 DNA reads TGTGCCATCAGGCCCTTAGCGGGTGCCCTGAATGAGCAGTTCTTC. Its protein is CAIRPLAGALNEQFF.